This T cell receptor beta chain was retrieved from a study of the immune and genomic landscape of osteosarcoma. Across the study: Most patients, 77%, had localized disease at diagnosis.

Germline loops: CDR1 MNHEY, CDR2 SMNVEV (reference sequence). The germline V and J ends were trimmed by 6 bases and 1 base, with 11 bases remaining between them. This CDR3 has 14 amino acids. This clone was seen only once. Its matching antigen is unknown. Primary, local recurrence and metastasis osteosarcoma tumors were taken after treatment from poor-prognosis patients. The assay was immunoSEQ multiplex PCR, and TCRdb's table has in-frame clones only and misses some. The table records 10,000 or so clones, about two thirds of them present only once. Study observations and caveats: External normal skin and healthy peripheral blood data provided clonality references.

The V and J genes are TRBV27 and TRBJ2-3; D remains ambiguous. This clonotype was sampled from a human donor with osteosarcoma. What was sequenced was osteosarcoma tumor tissue from the lung. The CDR3 here is CASRRNTRTDTQYF. DNA of the CDR3: TGTGCCAGCAGGCGAAACACTCGCACAGATACGCAGTATTTT.